The text below deals with one TCR beta chain. Its specificity is not known. Sequencing of cultured CD4+ T cell DNA used the Oncomine TCR Beta short-read assay. The template was genomic DNA from cultured CD4+ T cells. TCRdb redid the calling of the PCR reads with MiXCR, one entry per CDR3 protein. Here the sample spans over 9,500 distinct CDR3 sequences, around 30% being singletons. Documented treatment: roughly 11-day PBMC culture with coronavirus spike peptide pools or control peptides (ViraFEST assay). Prior to the COVID-19 pandemic (2011-2018), the unexposed donor's CD4+ T cells were collected. This record belongs to a study of vaccination and CD4 T cells after COVID-19. For the study at large: The authors used overlapping spike peptides from SARS-CoV-2, HCoV-NL63, HCoV-OC43 and HCoV-229E to stimulate cells.

Germline V gives CDR1 SGHTS, CDR2 YDEGEE. CDR3 length: 13 amino acids. V gave up 4 bases and J gave up 7 bases, with 9 bases separating them. The chain recombines TRBV5-8 with TRBJ1-6, with unresolved D. This clonotype originated in a human donor in good health. The material sequenced was CD4+ T cells from blood, cultured in vitro. The CDR3 loop reads CASSPVRNSPLHF. The DNA for the CDR3 is TGTGCCAGCAGCCCAGTGAGAAATTCACCCCTCCACTTT.